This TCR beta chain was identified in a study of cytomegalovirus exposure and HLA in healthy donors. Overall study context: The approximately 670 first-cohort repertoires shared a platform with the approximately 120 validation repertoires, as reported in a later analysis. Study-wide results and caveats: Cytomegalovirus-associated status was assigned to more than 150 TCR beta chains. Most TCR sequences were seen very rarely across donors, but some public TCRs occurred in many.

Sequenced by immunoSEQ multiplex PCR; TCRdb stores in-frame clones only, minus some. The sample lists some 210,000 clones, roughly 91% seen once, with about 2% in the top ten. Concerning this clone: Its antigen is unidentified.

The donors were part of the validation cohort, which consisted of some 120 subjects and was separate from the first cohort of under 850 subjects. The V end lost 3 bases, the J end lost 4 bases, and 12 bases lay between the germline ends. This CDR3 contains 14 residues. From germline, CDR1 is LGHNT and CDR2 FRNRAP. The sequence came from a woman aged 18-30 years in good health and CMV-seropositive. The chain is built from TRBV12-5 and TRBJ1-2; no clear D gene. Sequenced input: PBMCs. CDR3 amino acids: CASGLGSPAYGYTF. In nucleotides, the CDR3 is TGTGCTAGTGGTTTAGGGAGTCCCGCCTATGGCTACACCTTC. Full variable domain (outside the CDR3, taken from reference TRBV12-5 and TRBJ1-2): DARVTQTPRHKVTEMGQEVTMRCQPILGHNTVFWYRQTMMQGLELLAYFRNRAPLDDSGMPKDRFSAEMPDATLATLKIQPSEPRDSAVYFCASGLGSPAYGYTFGSGTRLTVV.